The 8 T cell receptor beta chains listed next were all sequenced from one sample in a study of regulatory T cells in long-lasting Graves disease. Through Arm-PCR of CDR3 regions and iRepertoire HTBI primers, TCR beta libraries were built. TCRdb passed the multiplex PCR reads through MiXCR, listing each CDR3 protein once. The data contain roughly 430,000 distinct CDR3 sequences, roughly a fifth of them singletons. The time point is: persistent/refractory GD, antithyroid drugs over 5 years with positive TRAb. Extracted RNA from PBMCs served as the source of the TCR library. Here the sequenced sample was peripheral blood mononuclear cells (PBMCs), taken when the disease was refractory, from a patient treated with antithyroid drugs. The receptors originated from a female donor with Graves disease.

J is TRBJ2-3 and V is TRBV24-1; 10 nucleotides agree with TRBD1. Germline values: CDR1 KGHDR, CDR2 SFDVKD. The CDR3 contains 15 residues. Trimming cost V 9 bases and J 3 bases; bases outside gene matches: 8. The CDR3 region has the DNA TGTGCCACCCGGACAGGGGGTGAGGGAACAGATACGCAGTATTTT. Amino acids: CATRTGGEGTDTQYF.

This clonotype was seen at least ten times. The chain links TRBV28 to TRBJ2-5; D assignment may be TRBD1 or TRBD2 (5 bases each). The V end was cut by 5 bases, the J end by 5 bases, with 18 bases between. The CDR3 length is 15 residues. Germline V lookup: CDR1 MDHEN, CDR2 SYDVKM. The CDR3 nucleotides read TGTGCCAGCAGTCCCGGGGACGGGAAAAGGGAGACCCAGTACTTC. Translating gives CASSPGDGKRETQYF.

Concerning this clonotype itself: Being one base from a much bigger clone, this may be a read error. J is TRBJ2-7 and V is TRBV2; D possibly uses TRBD1 or TRBD2 (5 bases each). The CDR3 runs 15 residues. Trimming pared 4 bases from V and 3 bases from J, leaving 16 bases between. Germline CDR1 reads SNHLY; CDR2 reads FYNNEI. The CDR3 coding sequence is TGTGCCAGCAGTGCGGAGGACAAGGGGAGCTACGAGCAGTACTTC. Translating gives CASSAEDKGSYEQYF.

This chain connects TRBV5-1 to TRBJ2-3; perhaps TRBD1 as D (5 bases). There are 15 residues in the CDR3. Per germline, CDR1 SGHRS and CDR2 YFSETQ. Between the trimmed V and J ends, which lost 1 base and 3 bases, there was a span of 12 bases. CDR3 region: CASSLLTQGTDTQYF. The CDR3, as DNA: TGCGCCAGCAGCTTGCTCACCCAGGGAACAGATACGCAGTATTTT.

The V call is TRBV27, the J call TRBJ1-1, with a weak D call TRBD1 (6 bases). Germline CDR1 and CDR2: MNHEY and SMNVEV (reference sequence). The CDR3 totals 15 residues. Trimming pared 6 bases from V and 4 bases from J, leaving 18 bases between. The CDR3 region has the DNA TGTGCCAGCAGCCTTTTCCCAGGGGTTAGCACTGAAGCTTTCTTT. It encodes CASSLFPGVSTEAFF.

The chain couples TRBV15 to TRBJ1-1; TRBD1 agrees at 7 bases. Trimming cost V 0 bases and J 5 bases; bases outside gene matches: 24. Germline lookup yields CDR1 LNHNV and CDR2 YYDKDF (reference sequence). This CDR3 has 21 amino acids. The DNA for the CDR3 is TGTGCCACCAGCAGAGACCAAAGGAGGAATCAGGGGGTGGCTCGTGGTACTGAAGCTTTCTTT. Translated, it gives CATSRDQRRNQGVARGTEAFF.

In this sample, this clonotype turned up many times. The chain employs TRBV7-9 and TRBJ1-1; TRBD1 matches 10 bases. Germline CDR1 is SEHNR and CDR2 is FQNEAQ (reference sequence). Unmatched junction bases numbered 1, after V lost 5 bases and J lost 1 base. The CDR3 sequence is 14 residues long. The CDR3 loop is CASSDRGQNTEAFF. In DNA form, the CDR3 reads TGTGCCAGCAGCGACAGGGGGCAGAACACTGAAGCTTTCTTT. Using reference TRBV7-9 and TRBJ1-1 for the parts outside the CDR3, the full variable domain is DTGVSQNPRHKITKRGQNVTFRCDPISEHNRLYWYRQTLGQGPEFLTYFQNEAQLEKSRLLSDRFSAERPKGSFSTLEIQRTEQGDSAMYLCASSDRGQNTEAFFGQGTRLTVV.

Ten or more counts support this clonotype. The V gene is TRBV27, the J gene TRBJ2-7; TRBD1 matches 10 bases. Germline lookup yields CDR1 MNHEY and CDR2 SMNVEV (reference sequence). CDR3 length equals 14 residues. Unmatched junction bases numbered 2, after V lost 3 bases and J lost 3 bases. DNA of the CDR3: TGTGCCAGCAGTTTGCGGGACAGGGGCTACGAGCAGTACTTC. Translated: CASSLRDRGYEQYF.